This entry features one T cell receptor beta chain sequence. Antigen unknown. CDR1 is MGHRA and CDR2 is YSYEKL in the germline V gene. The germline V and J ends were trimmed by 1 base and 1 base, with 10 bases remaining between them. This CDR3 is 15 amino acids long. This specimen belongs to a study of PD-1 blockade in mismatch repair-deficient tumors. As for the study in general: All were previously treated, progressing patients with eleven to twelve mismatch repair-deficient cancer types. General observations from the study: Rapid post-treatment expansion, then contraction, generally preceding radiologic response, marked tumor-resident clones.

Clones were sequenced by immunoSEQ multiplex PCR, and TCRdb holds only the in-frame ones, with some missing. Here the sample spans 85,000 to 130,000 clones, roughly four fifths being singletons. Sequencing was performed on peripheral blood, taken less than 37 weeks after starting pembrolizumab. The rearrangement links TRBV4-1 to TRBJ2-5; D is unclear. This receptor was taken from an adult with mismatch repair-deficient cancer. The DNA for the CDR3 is TGCGCCAGCAGCCAAGTGGGTTTTAGCCAAGAGACCCAGTACTTC. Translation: CASSQVGFSQETQYF.